What follows is one T cell receptor beta chain and its context. This may be a read error: a much more frequent sequence differs by one nucleotide. The source material, RNA transcripts, was used to amplify TCR beta CDR3 regions. The primer set for the first-round RT-PCR of the TCR CDR3 was HTBI. TCRdb ran MiXCR on the multiplex PCR reads and lists one entry per CDR3 protein. The sample holds 300,000 to 400,000 distinct CDR3 sequences, roughly 18% seen once. In patients aged 18 to 65, hyperthyroidism was newly diagnosed, with duration under 2 months. This entry is derived from a study of T cells in Graves' hyperthyroidism and ophthalmopathy. The V end lost 4 bases, the J end lost 7 bases, and 9 bases lay between the germline ends. The CDR3 runs to 12 residues. Germline V CDR1 and CDR2: SGDLS, YYNGEE.

Sequenced material: blood. The chain links TRBV9 to TRBJ2-1; perhaps TRBD1 as D (6 bases). The receptor's source is a woman in her forties or fifties with Graves' hyperthyroidism. CDR3 nucleotide sequence: TGTGCCAGCAGCACAACAGGGAATGAGCAGTTCTTC. It encodes CASSTTGNEQFF.